A selection of T cell receptor beta chains follows, all from one sample in a study of T cells expressing NK-cell markers. For each CDR3 protein, TCRdb gives one entry from its re-call of the 5' RACE reads, without DNA. This listing includes about 260,000 distinct CDR3 sequences. Sequences were obtained from blood T cells: a sorted CD56 or NKG2C T cell subset, CD4+ or CD8+ T cells, or bulk PBMC T cells (not recorded which). All receptors come from a man aged 18 to 29 in good health. CDR3s include the opening cysteine and the closing phenylalanine or tryptophan.

TRBV29-1	TRBJ2-7	CSVTQGAPYEQYF
TRBV10-3	TRBJ2-7	CAISGQNFPGEQYF
TRBV7-2	TRBJ2-7	CASSLGLLEQYF
TRBV20-1	TRBJ2-5	CSARYFGTSKETQYF
TRBV5-6	TRBJ2-2	CASSFLEARGAGELFF
TRBV6-5	TRBJ2-3	CASSPPSDTQYF
TRBV5-1	TRBJ2-7	CASSLRLAGEISYEQYF
TRBV20-1	TRBJ2-4	CSVRLQGLAKNIQYF
TRBV5-4	TRBJ2-1	CASSPTSSFYNEQFF
TRBV20-1	TRBJ2-3	CSAPGSTDTQYF
TRBV18	TRBJ1-1	CASSPTPGRTEAFF
TRBV4-1	TRBJ2-1	CASSQDMGPPGEQFF
TRBV7-2	TRBJ2-7	CASSFGQGRNEQYF